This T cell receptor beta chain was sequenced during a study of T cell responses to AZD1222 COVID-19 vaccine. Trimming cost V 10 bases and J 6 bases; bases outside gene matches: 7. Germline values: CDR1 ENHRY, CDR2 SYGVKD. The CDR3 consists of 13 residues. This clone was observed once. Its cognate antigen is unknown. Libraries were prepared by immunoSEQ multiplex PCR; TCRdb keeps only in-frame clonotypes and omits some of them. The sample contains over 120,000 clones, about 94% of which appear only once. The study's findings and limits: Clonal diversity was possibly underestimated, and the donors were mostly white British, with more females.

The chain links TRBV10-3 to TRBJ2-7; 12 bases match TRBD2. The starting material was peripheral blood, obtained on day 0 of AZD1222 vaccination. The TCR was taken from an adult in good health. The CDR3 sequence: CASSSGRGGEQYF. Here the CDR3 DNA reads TGTGCCAGTTCTAGCGGGAGGGGGGGCGAGCAGTACTTC.